Detailed here is one T cell receptor (beta chain). This specimen comes from a study of blood T cell repertoires in COVID-19. Whole-study context: The analysed material was cDNA or gDNA that came from T cells, B-cell-depleted T cells, or PBMCs.

CDR3 length equals 15 residues. CDR1 and CDR2 (germline): MGHRA, YSYEKL. Trimming pared 4 bases from V and 4 bases from J, leaving 16 bases between. As originally analysed: For nucleated cells, counts were estimated from reference gene primer amplification. Profiled with immunoSEQ multiplex PCR; TCRdb holds only in-frame clones, not every one. From that table come the V and J calls and clone size; the DNA was used to work out D and trimming. The sample holds 60,000 or so clones; approximately 90% are singletons and the top ten take roughly 8%. The sequence was collected from a human donor with active COVID-19. The donor label of this sample is uncertain. The chain recombines TRBV4-1 with TRBJ2-5; D might be TRBD2 (7 bases). The sample was peripheral blood. CDR3: CASSRQLGGRETQYF. CDR3 DNA: TGCGCCAGCAGCCGGCAACTCGGGGGGCGAGAGACCCAGTACTTC.